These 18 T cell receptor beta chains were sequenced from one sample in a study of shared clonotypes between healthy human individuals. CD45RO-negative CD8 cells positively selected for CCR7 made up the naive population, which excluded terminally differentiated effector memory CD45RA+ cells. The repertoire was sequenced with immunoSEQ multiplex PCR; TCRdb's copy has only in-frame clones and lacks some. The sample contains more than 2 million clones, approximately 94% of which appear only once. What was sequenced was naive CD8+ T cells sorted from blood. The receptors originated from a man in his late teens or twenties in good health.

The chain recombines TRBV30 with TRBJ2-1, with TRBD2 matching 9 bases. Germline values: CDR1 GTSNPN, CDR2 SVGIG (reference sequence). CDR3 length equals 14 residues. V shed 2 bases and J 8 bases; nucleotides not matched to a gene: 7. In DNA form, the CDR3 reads TGTGCCTGGAGTCGAGTAGCGGGGGCCTATGAGCAGTTCTTC. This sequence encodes CAWSRVAGAYEQFF.

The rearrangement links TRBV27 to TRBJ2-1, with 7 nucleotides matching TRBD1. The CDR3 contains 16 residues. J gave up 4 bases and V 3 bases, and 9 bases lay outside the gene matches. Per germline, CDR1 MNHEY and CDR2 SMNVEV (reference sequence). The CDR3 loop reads CASSFSWGQRYNEQFF. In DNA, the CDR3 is TGTGCCAGCAGTTTTTCTTGGGGACAGCGTTACAATGAGCAGTTCTTC.

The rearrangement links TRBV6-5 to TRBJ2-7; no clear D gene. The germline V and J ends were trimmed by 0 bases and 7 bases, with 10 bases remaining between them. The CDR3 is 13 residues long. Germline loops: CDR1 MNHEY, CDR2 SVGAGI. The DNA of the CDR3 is TGTGCCAGCAGTTACTCTTCCGGGTGGGAGCAGTACTTC. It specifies CASSYSSGWEQYF.

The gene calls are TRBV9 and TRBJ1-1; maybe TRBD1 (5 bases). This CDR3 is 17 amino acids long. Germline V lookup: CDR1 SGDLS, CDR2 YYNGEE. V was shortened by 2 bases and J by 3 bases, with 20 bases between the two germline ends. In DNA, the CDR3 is TGTGCCAGCAGCGTTGCCGGGGACGGCTGGTCGGACACTGAAGCTTTCTTT. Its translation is CASSVAGDGWSDTEAFF.

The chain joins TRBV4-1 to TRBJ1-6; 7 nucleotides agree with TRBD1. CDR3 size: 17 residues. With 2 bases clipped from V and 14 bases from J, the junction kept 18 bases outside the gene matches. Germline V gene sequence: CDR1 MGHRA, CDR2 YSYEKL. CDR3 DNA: TGCGCCAGCAGCCAACCGCCATTGGAGACAGGGTCGGCATCCCTCCACTTT. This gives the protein CASSQPPLETGSASLHF.

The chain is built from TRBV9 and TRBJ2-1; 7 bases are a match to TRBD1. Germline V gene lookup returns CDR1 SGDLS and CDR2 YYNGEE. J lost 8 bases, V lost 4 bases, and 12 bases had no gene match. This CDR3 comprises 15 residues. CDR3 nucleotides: TGTGCCAGCAGCTCTCGGACAGGACTGTGGGATGAGCAGTTCTTC. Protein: CASSSRTGLWDEQFF. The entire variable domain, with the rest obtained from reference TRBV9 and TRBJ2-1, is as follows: DSGVTQTPKHLITATGQRVTLRCSPRSGDLSVYWYQQSLDQGLQFLIQYYNGEERAKGNILERFSAQQFPDLHSELNLSSLELGDSALYFCASSSRTGLWDEQFFGPGTRLTVL.

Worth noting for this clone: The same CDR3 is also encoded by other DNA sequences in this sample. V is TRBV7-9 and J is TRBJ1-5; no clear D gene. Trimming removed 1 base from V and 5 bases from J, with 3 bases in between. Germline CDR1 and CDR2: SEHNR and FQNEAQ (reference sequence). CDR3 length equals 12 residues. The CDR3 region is CASSLDDQPQHF. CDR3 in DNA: TGTGCCAGCAGCTTAGACGATCAGCCCCAGCATTTT.

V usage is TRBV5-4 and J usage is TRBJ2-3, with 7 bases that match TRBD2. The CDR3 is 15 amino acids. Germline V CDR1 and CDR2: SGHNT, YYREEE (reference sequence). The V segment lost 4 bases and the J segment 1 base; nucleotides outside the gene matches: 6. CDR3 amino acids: CASSEWGGGTDTQYF. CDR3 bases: TGTGCCAGCAGCGAATGGGGGGGAGGCACAGATACGCAGTATTTT.

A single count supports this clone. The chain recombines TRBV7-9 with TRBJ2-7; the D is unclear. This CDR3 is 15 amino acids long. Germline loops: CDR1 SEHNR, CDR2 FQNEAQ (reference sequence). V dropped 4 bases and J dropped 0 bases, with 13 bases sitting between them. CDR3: CASSYPGSPSYEQYF. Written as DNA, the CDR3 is TGTGCCAGCAGCTACCCAGGCTCGCCCTCCTACGAGCAGTACTTC. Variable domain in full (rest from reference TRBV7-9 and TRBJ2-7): DTGVSQNPRHKITKRGQNVTFRCDPISEHNRLYWYRQTLGQGPEFLTYFQNEAQLEKSRLLSDRFSAERPKGSFSTLEIQRTEQGDSAMYLCASSYPGSPSYEQYFGPGTRLTVT.

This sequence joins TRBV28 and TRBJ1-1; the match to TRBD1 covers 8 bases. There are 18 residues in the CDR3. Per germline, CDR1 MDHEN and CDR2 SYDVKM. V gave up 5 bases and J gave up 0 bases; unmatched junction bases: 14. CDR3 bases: TGTGCCAGCAGTCAAATAGGACAGGGTAGCCTCATGAACACTGAAGCTTTCTTT. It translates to CASSQIGQGSLMNTEAFF.

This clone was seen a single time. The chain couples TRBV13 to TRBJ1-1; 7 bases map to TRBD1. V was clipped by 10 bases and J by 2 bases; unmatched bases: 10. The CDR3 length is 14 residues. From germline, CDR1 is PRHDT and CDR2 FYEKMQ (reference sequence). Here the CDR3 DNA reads TGTGCCACCCACCAGGGGGGCGAAAACACTGAAGCTTTCTTT. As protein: CATHQGGENTEAFF. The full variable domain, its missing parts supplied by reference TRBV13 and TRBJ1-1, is AAGVIQSPRHLIKEKRETATLKCYPIPRHDTVYWYQQGPGQDPQFLISFYEKMQSDKGSIPDRFSAQQFSDYHSELNMSSLELGDSALYFCATHQGGENTEAFFGQGTRLTVV.

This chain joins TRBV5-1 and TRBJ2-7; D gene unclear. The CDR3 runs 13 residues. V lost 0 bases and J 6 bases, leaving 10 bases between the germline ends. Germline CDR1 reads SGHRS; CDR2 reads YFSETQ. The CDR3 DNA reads TGCGCCAGCAGCTTGGGGTTGGGCTCCGAGCAGTACTTC. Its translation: CASSLGLGSEQYF.

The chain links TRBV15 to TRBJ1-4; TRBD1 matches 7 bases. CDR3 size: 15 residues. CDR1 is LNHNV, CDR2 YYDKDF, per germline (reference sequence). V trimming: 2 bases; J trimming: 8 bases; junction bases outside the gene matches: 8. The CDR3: CATSRTGTVDEKLFF. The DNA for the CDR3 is TGTGCCACCAGCAGAACCGGGACAGTGGACGAAAAACTGTTTTTT.

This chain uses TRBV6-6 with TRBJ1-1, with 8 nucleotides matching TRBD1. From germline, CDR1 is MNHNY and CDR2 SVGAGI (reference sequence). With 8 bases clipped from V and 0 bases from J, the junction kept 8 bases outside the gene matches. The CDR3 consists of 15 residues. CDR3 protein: CASGGTGGVNTEAFF. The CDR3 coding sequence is TGTGCCAGCGGCGGGACAGGTGGCGTGAACACTGAAGCTTTCTTT.

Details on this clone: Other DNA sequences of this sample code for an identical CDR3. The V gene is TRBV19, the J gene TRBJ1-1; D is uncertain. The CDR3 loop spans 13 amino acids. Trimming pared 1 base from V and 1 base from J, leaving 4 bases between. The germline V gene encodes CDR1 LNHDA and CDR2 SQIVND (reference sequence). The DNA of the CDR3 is TGTGCCAGTAGTATAGGGCAGAACACTGAAGCTTTCTTT. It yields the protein CASSIGQNTEAFF. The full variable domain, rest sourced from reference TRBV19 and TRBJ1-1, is DGGITQSPKYLFRKEGQNVTLSCEQNLNHDAMYWYRQDPGQGLRLIYYSQIVNDFQKGDIAEGYSVSREKKESFPLTVTSAQKNPTAFYLCASSIGQNTEAFFGQGTRLTVV.

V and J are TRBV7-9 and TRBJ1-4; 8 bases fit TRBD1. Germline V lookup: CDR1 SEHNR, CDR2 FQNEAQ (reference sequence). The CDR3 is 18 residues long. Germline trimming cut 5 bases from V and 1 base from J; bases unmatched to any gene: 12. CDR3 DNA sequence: TGTGCCAGCAGCCGTGGCGGACAGGGAGTGGGAACTAATGAAAAACTGTTTTTT. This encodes CASSRGGQGVGTNEKLFF.

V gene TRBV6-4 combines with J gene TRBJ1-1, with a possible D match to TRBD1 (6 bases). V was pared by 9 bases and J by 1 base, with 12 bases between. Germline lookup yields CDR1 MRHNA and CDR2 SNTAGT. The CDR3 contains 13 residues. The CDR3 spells CARTGRGNTEAFF. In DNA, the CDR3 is TGTGCCAGGACGGGCAGGGGGAACACTGAAGCTTTCTTT.

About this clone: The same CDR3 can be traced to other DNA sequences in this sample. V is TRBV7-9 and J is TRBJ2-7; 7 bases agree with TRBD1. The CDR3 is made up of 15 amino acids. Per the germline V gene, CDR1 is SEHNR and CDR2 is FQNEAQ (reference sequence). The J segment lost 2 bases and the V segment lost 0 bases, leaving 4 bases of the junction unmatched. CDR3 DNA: TGTGCCAGCAGCTTAGCGCAGGGGGAAACCTACGAGCAGTACTTC. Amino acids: CASSLAQGETYEQYF. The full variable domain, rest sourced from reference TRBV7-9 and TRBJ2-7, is DTGVSQNPRHKITKRGQNVTFRCDPISEHNRLYWYRQTLGQGPEFLTYFQNEAQLEKSRLLSDRFSAERPKGSFSTLEIQRTEQGDSAMYLCASSLAQGETYEQYFGPGTRLTVT.